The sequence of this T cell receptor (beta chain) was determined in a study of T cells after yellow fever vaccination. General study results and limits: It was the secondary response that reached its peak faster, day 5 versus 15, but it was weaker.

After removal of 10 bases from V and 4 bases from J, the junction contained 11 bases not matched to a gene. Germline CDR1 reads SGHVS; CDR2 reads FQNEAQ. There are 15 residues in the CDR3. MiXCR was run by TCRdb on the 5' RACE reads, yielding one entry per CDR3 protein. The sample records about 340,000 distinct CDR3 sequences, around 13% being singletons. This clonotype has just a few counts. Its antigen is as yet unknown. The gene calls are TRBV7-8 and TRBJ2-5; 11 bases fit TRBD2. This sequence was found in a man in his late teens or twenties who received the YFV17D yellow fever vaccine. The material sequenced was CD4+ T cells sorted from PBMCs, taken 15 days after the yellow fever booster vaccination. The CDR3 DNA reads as TGTGCCACCAGACGTAGCGGGGGGGCCTTAGAGACCCAGTACTTC. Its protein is CATRRSGGALETQYF.